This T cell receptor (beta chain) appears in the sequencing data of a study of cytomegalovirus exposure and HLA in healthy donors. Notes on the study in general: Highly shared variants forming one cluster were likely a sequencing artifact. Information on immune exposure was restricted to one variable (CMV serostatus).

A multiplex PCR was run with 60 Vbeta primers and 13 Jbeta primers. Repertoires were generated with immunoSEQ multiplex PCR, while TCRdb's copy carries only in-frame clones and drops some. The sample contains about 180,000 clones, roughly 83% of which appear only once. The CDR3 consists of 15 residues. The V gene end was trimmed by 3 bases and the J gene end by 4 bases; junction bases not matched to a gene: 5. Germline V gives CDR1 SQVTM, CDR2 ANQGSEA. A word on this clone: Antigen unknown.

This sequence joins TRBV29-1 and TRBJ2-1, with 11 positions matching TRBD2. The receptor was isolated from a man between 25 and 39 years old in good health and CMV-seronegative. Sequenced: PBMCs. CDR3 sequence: CSVEVAGGLYNEQFF. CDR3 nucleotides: TGCAGCGTTGAGGTAGCGGGGGGGTTATACAATGAGCAGTTCTTC.